This TCR beta chain was captured in a study of blood T cells in healthy people across ages. A second roughly 7 to 12 cycle PCR used barcoded and J-beta primers. The template-switch adaptor, which had 12 random nucleotides, put a tag on each cDNA molecule. A single record per CDR3 protein comes from TCRdb applying MiXCR to the 5' RACE reads. The table includes some 1.5 million distinct CDR3 sequences, roughly 27% detected once. Study-wide results and limits: Among T cells, TCR beta diversity per million cells dropped roughly linearly as age rose. It was held that the diversity estimates obtained from one million T cells were underestimates.

The CDR3 spans 15 residues. Per the germline V gene, CDR1 is SGDLS and CDR2 is YYNGEE. Trimming left V 0 bases short and J 2 bases short, with 10 bases between. For this clonotype: The antigen remains unidentified.

The sequence came from a woman between 25 and 40 years old in good health. The chain uses TRBV9 and TRBJ2-3; no firm D call. The material sequenced was blood. The CDR3 sequence is CASSVDVRTTDTQYF. Written as DNA, the CDR3 is TGTGCCAGCAGCGTAGATGTAAGAACCACAGATACGCAGTATTTT.